Detailed here is one TCR beta chain. Its cognate antigen has yet to be identified. Within one base of it there is no much larger clone, and no base qualities were kept. The immunoSEQ Assay, a bias-controlled multiplex PCR, was used to amplify TCRbeta CDR3 regions from genomic DNA. In the original analysis: Within the assay, amplification of reference gene primers was used to estimate how many nucleated cells each sample contained. To quantify the absolute abundance of each unique TCRbeta CDR3 rearrangement, sequence reads were collapsed and filtered. For each sample, productive Simpson clonality was calculated as the square root of Simpson's diversity index over productive rearrangements. In TCRdb, the immuneACCESS table is reduced to in-frame sequences with V and J assigned. These tables do not hold every clone; where another copy was compared, an unresolved V gene accounts for under half, and the others remain unexplained. V and J calls and clone size are copied from that table; D and trimming were computed from the DNA. In all, the sample holds under 80,000 clones, and 80% of those were seen once. The leading ten clones occupy approximately 12% of the sample.

The data are from a study of blood T cell repertoires in COVID-19 (dated by TCRdb to 2018 to 2021). For the wider study: The collaborator samples originated in the United States, Italy and Spain and spanned the acute and convalescent phases of COVID-19. The material from the prospective study consisted of cDNA or gDNA derived from T cells, B-cell-depleted T cells, or PBMCs. Subjects who had been exposed to COVID-19, were actively infected with it, or had recovered from it provided the deeply sampled blood TCRbeta repertoires that made up the dataset. The repertoires were released in a freely available public database intended as a resource for research on the immune response to SARS-CoV-2. Samples were obtained from the ongoing ImmuneRACE study (first 160 participants) and from some 1,300 subjects provided by 6 global collaborators. The sample metadata nearly always contained a de-identified subject ID, COVID-19 status, age in years and sex. HLA class I and class II types, where available, came from metadata supplied by the sample provider rather than from assay-based typing. What the research found in general, with its limitations: Clinical and demographic metadata were provided uncurated, with the amount varying by source and participant.

Each collaborating institution followed its own protocols to collect whole blood in K2EDTA tubes. For TCRbeta analysis, collaborators shipped samples as frozen whole blood, isolated PBMCs, or DNA extracted from either of those sample types. The CDR3 has 15 amino acids, counting the end cysteine and phenylalanine. Just the 45-base CDR3 DNA is kept, in frame starting at base 1. Reading the germline V gene gives CDR1 SGHAT and CDR2 FQNNGV. Germline trimming: 5 bases from V, 1 base from J; junction bases outside gene matches: 0. The sequenced material came from peripheral blood. The sequence derives from a human donor in a cohort sampled during active COVID-19. Recombination connected TRBV11-2 to TRBJ2-5, with 14 bases matching TRBD2. The base sequence is TGTGCCAGCAGCGGACTAGCGGGGGGCCAAGAGACCCAGTACTTC. This is translated as CASSGLAGGQETQYF.